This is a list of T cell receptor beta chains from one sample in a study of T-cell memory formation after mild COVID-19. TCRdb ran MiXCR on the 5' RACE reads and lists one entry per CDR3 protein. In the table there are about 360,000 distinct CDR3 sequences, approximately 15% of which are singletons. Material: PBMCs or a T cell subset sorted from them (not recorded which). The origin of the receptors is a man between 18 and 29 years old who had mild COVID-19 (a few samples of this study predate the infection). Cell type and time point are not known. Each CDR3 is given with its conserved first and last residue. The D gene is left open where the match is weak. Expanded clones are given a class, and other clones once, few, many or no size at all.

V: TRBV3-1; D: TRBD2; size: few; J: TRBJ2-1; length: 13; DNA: TGTGCCAGCAGCCACCTTACTAGCGGGGGCCTGTTCTTC; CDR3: CASSHLTSGGLFF
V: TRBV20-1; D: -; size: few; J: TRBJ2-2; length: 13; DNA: TGCAGTGCTAGCGGGTCGAACACCGGGGAGCTGTTTTTT; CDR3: CSASGSNTGELFF
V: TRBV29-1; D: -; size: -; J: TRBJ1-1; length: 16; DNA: TGCAGCGTTGAAGAGGCGCTCGGGGGCGCGAACACTGAAGCTTTCTTT; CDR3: CSVEEALGGANTEAFF
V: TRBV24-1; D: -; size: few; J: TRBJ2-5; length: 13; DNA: TGTGCCACCAGTGAGGGATCCCGGGAGACCCAGTACTTC; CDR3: CATSEGSRETQYF
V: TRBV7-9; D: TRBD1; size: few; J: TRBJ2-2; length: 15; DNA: TGTGCCAGCAGCTTAACTAGGGACAGCACCGGGGAGCTGTTTTTT; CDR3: CASSLTRDSTGELFF
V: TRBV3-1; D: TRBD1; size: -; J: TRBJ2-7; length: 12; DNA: TGTGCCAGCAGCCCTGGACAGGCCGTGCCGAACTTC; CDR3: CASSPGQAVPNF
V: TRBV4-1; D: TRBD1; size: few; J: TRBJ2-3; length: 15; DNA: TGCGCCAGCAGCCGACCGGGACAGGGTGTAGATACGCAGTATTTT; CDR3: CASSRPGQGVDTQYF
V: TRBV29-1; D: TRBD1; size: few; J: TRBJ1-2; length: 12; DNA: TGCAGCGTTAGGACAGGGGCAAATGGCTACACCTTC; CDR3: CSVRTGANGYTF
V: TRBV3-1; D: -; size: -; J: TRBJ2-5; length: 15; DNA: TGTGCCAGCAGCTTTCCCGGGACACGAGGAGAGACCCAGTACTTC; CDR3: CASSFPGTRGETQYF
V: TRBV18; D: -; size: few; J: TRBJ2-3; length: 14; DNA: TGTGCCAGCTCACCCGGGGCCGTCGCAGATACGCAGTATTTT; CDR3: CASSPGAVADTQYF
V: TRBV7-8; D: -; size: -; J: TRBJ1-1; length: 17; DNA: TGTGCCAGCAGCCCGAAAAACACCCGGGGACGGTCCAGTGAAGCTTTCTTT; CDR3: CASSPKNTRGRSSEAFF
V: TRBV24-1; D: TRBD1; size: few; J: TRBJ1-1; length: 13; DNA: TGTGCCACCAGTGACAACAGGGGCACTGAAGCTTTCTTT; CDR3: CATSDNRGTEAFF
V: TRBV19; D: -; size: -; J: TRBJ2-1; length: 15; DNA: TGTGACAGTAGTGGCTTTGAAGGCAACTACAATGAGCAGTTCTTC; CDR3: CDSSGFEGNYNEQFF
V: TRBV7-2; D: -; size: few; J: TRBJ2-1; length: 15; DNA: TGTGCCAGCAGCCCCTTACCGTGGTCCTACAATGAGCAGTTCTTC; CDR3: CASSPLPWSYNEQFF
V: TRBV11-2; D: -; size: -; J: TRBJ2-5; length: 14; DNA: TGTGCCAGCAGCAAGGGTTGGTTGGGGGAGACCCAGTACTTC; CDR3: CASSKGWLGETQYF
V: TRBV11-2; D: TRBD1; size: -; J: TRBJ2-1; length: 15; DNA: TGTGCCAGCAGCTTATGGATCGTACAGGGGAATGAGCAGTTCTTC; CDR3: CASSLWIVQGNEQFF
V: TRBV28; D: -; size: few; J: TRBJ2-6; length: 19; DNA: TGTGCCAGCAGCCCTCCCTGGGCGAGATCCAGCGTTGGGGCCAACGTCCTGACTTTC; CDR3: CASSPPWARSSVGANVLTF
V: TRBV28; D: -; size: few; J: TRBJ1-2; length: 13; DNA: TGTGCCAGCAGTTTCGGGGCTGGGGTCGGCTACACCTTC; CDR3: CASSFGAGVGYTF
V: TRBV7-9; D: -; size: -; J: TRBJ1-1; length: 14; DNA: TGTGCCAGCAGCTCACCCGGGGGGAACACTGAAGCTTTCTTT; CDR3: CASSSPGGNTEAFF
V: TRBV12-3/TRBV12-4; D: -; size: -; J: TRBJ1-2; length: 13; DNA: TGTGCCAGCAGGCCTCAGAACTTCTATGGCTACACCTTC; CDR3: CASRPQNFYGYTF
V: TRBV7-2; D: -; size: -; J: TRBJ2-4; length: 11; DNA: TGTGCCAGCAGTGGTCGGTCCATTCAGTACTTC; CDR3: CASSGRSIQYF
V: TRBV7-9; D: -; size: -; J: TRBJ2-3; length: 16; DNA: TGTGCCAGCAGCTTACTGTCAGATGAAGGCACAGATACGCAGTATTTT; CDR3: CASSLLSDEGTDTQYF
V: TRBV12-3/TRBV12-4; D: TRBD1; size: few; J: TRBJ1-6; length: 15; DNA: TGTGCCAGCATTCTACAGGGACAGTCGGGCTCACCCCTCCACTTT; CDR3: CASILQGQSGSPLHF
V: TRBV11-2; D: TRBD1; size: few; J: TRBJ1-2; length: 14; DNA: TGTGCCAGCAGCCGCCGGGACAGGGATGATGGCTACACCTTC; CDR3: CASSRRDRDDGYTF
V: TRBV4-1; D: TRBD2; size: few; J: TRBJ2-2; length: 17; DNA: TGCGCCAGCAGCCAAAACGGACTAGCGGGGGGGTCCGGGGAGCTGTTTTTT; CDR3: CASSQNGLAGGSGELFF
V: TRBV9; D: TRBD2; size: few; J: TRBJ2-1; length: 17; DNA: TGTGCCAGCAGCGTAACCCCACTAGCGGGGGGTTCAGATGAGCAGTTCTTC; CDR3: CASSVTPLAGGSDEQFF
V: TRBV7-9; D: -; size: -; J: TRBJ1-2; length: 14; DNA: TGTGCCAGCAGGTGGGGCACCCAGTATGAGGGCTACACCTTC; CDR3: CASRWGTQYEGYTF
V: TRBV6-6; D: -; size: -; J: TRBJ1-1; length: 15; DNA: TGTGCCAGCAGTATTCCGGGACATATTAATACTGAAGCTTTCTTT; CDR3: CASSIPGHINTEAFF
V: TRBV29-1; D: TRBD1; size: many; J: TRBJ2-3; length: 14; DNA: TGCAGCGCCTTTGGGACAGGGGGAAGCGGTACGCAGTATTTT; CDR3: CSAFGTGGSGTQYF
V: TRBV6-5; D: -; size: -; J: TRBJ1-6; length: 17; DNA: TGTGCCAGCAGTTCGTTACAACAGTATCTGCGGCATTCACCCCTCCACTTT; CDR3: CASSSLQQYLRHSPLHF
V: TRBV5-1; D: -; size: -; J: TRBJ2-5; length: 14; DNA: TGCGCCAGCAGCCCCCAGTCGGGGGAGGTGACCCAGTACTTC; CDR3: CASSPQSGEVTQYF
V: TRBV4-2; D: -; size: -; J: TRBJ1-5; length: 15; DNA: TGTGCCAGCAGCCAAGGACCGGGTGATGCTCAGCCCCAGCATTTT; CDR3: CASSQGPGDAQPQHF
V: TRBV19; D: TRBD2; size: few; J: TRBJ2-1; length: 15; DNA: TGTGCCAGTAGTATGATAGCGGGGGGTTACAATGAGCAGTTCTTC; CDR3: CASSMIAGGYNEQFF
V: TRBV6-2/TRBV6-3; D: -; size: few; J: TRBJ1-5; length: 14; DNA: TGTGCCAGCAGTTACAGGGCTGCAGGTCAGCCCCAGCATTTT; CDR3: CASSYRAAGQPQHF
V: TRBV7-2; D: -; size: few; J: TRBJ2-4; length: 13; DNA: TGTGCCAGCAGCTTGGCTAGCCCGGGGGTTCAGTACTTC; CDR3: CASSLASPGVQYF
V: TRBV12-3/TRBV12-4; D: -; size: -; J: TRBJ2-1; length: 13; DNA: TGTGCCAGCAGGGCGACGGGTAGCGGTGAGCAGTTCTTC; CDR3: CASRATGSGEQFF
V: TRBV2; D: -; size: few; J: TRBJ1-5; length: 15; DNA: TGTGCCAGCAGTGAAGCGTTCAGCCCGGGACAGCCCCAGCATTTT; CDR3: CASSEAFSPGQPQHF
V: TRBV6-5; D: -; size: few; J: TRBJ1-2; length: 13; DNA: TGTGCCAGCAGCCGAGCGGACGGCTATGGCTACACCTTC; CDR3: CASSRADGYGYTF
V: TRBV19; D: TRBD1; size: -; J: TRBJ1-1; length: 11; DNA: TGTGCCAGTCACAGGGGATCTGAAGCTTTCTTT; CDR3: CASHRGSEAFF
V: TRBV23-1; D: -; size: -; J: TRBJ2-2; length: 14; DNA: TGCGCCAGCAGTGGGGGGGCGCGAACCGGGGAGCTGTTTTTT; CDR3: CASSGGARTGELFF
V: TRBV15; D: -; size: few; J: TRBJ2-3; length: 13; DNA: TGTGCCACCGGTCCCACAAACACAGATACGCAGTATTTT; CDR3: CATGPTNTDTQYF
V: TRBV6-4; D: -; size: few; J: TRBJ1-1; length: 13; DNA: TGTGCCAGCAGTGACCAGCCGAACACTGAAGCTTTCTTT; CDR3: CASSDQPNTEAFF
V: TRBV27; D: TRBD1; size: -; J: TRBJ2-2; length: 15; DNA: TGTGCCAGCAGTAACAGGGGGCGCGGCACCGGGGAGCTGTTTTTT; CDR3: CASSNRGRGTGELFF
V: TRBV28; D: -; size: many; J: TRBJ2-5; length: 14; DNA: TGTGCCAGCGGTATCCGGACATACCAAGAGACCCAGTACTTC; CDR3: CASGIRTYQETQYF
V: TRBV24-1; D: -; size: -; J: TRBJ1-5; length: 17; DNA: TGTGCCACCAGTGTCTCAGGGGCGGCCAGGAGGGATCAGCCCCAGCATTTT; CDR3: CATSVSGAARRDQPQHF
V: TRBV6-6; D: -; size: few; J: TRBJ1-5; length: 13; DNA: TGTGCCAGCAGTCTCAATGGGGGTCAGCCCCAGCATTTT; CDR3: CASSLNGGQPQHF
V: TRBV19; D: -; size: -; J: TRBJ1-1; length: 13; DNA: TGTGCCAGTAGTATAGTCGACTACACTGAAGCTTTCTTT; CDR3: CASSIVDYTEAFF
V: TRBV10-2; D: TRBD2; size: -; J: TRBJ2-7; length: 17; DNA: TGCGCCAGCAGTGAGCCGGACCTAGCGGGGGGGGCTCCGAGGCAGTACTTC; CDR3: CASSEPDLAGGAPRQYF
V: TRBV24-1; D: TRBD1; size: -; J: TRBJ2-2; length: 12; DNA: TGTGCCACAGGGGGCCCCACCGGGGAGCTGTTTTTT; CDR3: CATGGPTGELFF
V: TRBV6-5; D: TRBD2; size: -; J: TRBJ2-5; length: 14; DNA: TGTGCCAGCAAAGGACTAGCGGGGGGTGGGACCCAGTACTTC; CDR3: CASKGLAGGGTQYF
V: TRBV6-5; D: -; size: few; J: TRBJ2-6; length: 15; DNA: TGTGCCAGCAGTTACTTGGCAGCTGGGGCCAACGTCCTGACTTTC; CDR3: CASSYLAAGANVLTF
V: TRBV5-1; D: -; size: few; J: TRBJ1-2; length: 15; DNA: TGCGCCAGCAGCCCGAGACAGAACTCTAACTATGGCTACACCTTC; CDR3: CASSPRQNSNYGYTF
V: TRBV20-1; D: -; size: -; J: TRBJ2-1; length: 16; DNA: TGCAGTGCCATAGGACAGGGAGGGTTTACCTACAATGAGCAGTTCTTC; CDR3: CSAIGQGGFTYNEQFF
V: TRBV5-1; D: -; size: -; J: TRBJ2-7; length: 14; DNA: TGCGCCAGCAGCTTCAGCGTCAGCTCCTACGAGCAGTACTTC; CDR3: CASSFSVSSYEQYF
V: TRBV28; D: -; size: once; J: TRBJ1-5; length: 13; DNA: TGTGCCAGCAGCCTTCCTTGGGGTCAGCCCCAGCATTTT; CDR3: CASSLPWGQPQHF
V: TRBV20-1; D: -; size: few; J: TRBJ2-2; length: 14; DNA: TGCAGTGCCAGGAATCCGATGAACACCGGGGAGCTGTTTTTT; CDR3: CSARNPMNTGELFF
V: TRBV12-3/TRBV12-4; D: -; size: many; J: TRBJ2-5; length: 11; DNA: TGTGCCAGCAGCTTAGCAGAGACCCAGTACTTC; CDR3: CASSLAETQYF
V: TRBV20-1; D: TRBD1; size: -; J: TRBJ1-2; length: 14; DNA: TGCAGTGCGCCCCGGGACAGGGGATACTATGGCTACACCTTC; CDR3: CSAPRDRGYYGYTF
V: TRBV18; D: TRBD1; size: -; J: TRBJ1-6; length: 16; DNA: TGTGCCAGCTCACCATTGAGGGACAGCTATAATTCACCCCTCCACTTT; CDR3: CASSPLRDSYNSPLHF
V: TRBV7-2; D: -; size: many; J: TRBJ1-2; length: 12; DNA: TGTGCCAGCAGCCAGGACCTATATGGCTACACCTTC; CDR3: CASSQDLYGYTF